The 19 T cell receptor beta chains presented below share a single source sample, sequenced in a study of OX40 agonist ivuxolimab in advanced cancers. TCRdb's copy holds only in-frame clones and misses some; the assay was immunoSEQ multiplex PCR. The profile shows 60,000 to 70,000 clones, 75% to 85% of them singletons. The material sequenced was CD4+ or CD8+ T cells sorted from blood, taken in a trial of the OX40 agonist ivuxolimab. The receptor set was obtained from an adult with an advanced solid tumor such as melanoma, head and neck, liver or kidney cancer.

V and J are TRBV11-3 and TRBJ2-2; D is possibly TRBD1 or TRBD2 (5 bases each). V shed 5 bases and J shed 1 base, with 8 bases lying between them. Germline CDR1 SGHNT, CDR2 YENEEA. The CDR3 loop spans 14 amino acids. The CDR3 coding sequence is TGTGCCAGCAGCCCGGGACGGAACACCGGGGAGCTGTTTTTT. Translation: CASSPGRNTGELFF.

This chain connects TRBV18 to TRBJ2-7, with D perhaps matching TRBD1 (5 bases). V was shortened by 1 base and J by 2 bases, with 9 bases between the two germline ends. This CDR3 is built from 14 residues. The germline V gene has CDR1 KGHSH and CDR2 LQKENI. The CDR3 sequence: CASSPRTNTYEQYF. As DNA, the CDR3 is TGTGCCAGCTCACCACGGACAAATACCTACGAGCAGTACTTC.

This clone was observed a few times. CDR3 in DNA: TGTGCCAGCAGTCGGGGGGGGAGCTCCTACGAGCAGTACTTC. Translating it yields CASSRGGSSYEQYF. The genes are TRBV28 and TRBJ2-7, with 8 bases aligning to TRBD2. The CDR3 spans 14 residues. Germline V CDR1 and CDR2: MDHEN, SYDVKM. J gave up 0 bases and V 5 bases, and 3 bases lay outside the gene matches.

The rearrangement links TRBV5-4 to TRBJ1-1, with 7 bases aligning to TRBD1. V lost 4 bases and J lost 1; bases outside the gene matches: 7. Per germline, CDR1 SGHNT and CDR2 YYREEE (reference sequence). CDR3 length: 15 amino acids. CDR3 sequence (DNA): TGTGCCAGCAGCCTCTCAGGGACAGAGAACACTGAAGCTTTCTTT. This codes for CASSLSGTENTEAFF. Combining the CDR3 with reference TRBV5-4 and TRBJ1-1 gives the whole variable domain ETGVTQSPTHLIKTRGQQVTLRCSSQSGHNTVSWYQQALGQGPQFIFQYYREEENGRGNFPPRFSGLQFPNYSSELNVNALELDDSALYLCASSLSGTENTEAFFGQGTRLTVV.

The chain is built from TRBV4-2 and TRBJ1-1; 7 bases agree with TRBD1. Losses at the gene ends were 3 bases for V and 3 bases for J; bases not matched to a gene: 7. In germline, CDR1 is LGHNA, CDR2 YNFKEQ. The CDR3 loop spans 15 amino acids. Here the CDR3 reads CASSQRQGSYTEAFF. The CDR3 DNA is TGTGCCAGCAGCCAGAGACAGGGTTCGTACACTGAAGCTTTCTTT.

The chain employs TRBV6-5 and TRBJ2-5; TRBD2 might be the D (6 bases). Trimming left V 2 bases short and J 4 bases short, with 11 bases between. Germline V lookup: CDR1 MNHEY, CDR2 SVGAGI. The CDR3 has 14 residues. The CDR3 coding sequence is TGTGCCAGCAGTTACAGGCTAGCGATAGAGACCCAGTACTTC. Its translation is CASSYRLAIETQYF.

This clone was observed a handful of times. The gene calls are TRBV9 and TRBJ2-5; D is ambiguous. Germline lookup yields CDR1 SGDLS and CDR2 YYNGEE. The CDR3 spans 12 residues. The V end lost 4 bases, the J end lost 4 bases, and 8 bases lay between the germline ends. CDR3 DNA: TGTGCCAGCAGCTCCACGCCAGAGACCCAGTACTTC. Its translation is CASSSTPETQYF. Complete variable domain (other parts from reference TRBV9 and TRBJ2-5): DSGVTQTPKHLITATGQRVTLRCSPRSGDLSVYWYQQSLDQGLQFLIQYYNGEERAKGNILERFSAQQFPDLHSELNLSSLELGDSALYFCASSSTPETQYFGPGTRLLVL.

This clone was seen a single time. The chain employs TRBV5-4 and TRBJ2-2; TRBD1 matches at 7 bases. With V trimmed by 4 bases and J by 6 bases, 6 bases remained unmatched. In germline, CDR1 is SGHNT, CDR2 YYREEE (reference sequence). The CDR3 consists of 14 residues. This CDR3 is CASSPDRLAGELFF. In nucleotides, the CDR3 is TGTGCCAGCAGCCCGGACAGGCTAGCCGGGGAGCTGTTTTTT.

The rearrangement links TRBV6-6 to TRBJ1-4; the D gene is possibly TRBD1 (6 bases). The V gene's germline CDR1 is MNHNY and CDR2 SVGAGI (reference sequence). The CDR3 spans 16 residues. Trimming took off 5 bases at V and 4 bases at J, with 17 bases between the two ends. In DNA form, the CDR3 reads TGTGCCAGCAGTCCGAGGACAGCAATGAATAATGAAAAACTGTTTTTT. Protein sequence: CASSPRTAMNNEKLFF.

This clone occurred once. The chain has TRBV6-6 and TRBJ1-3, with D perhaps matching TRBD1 (5 bases). Trimming left V 4 bases short and J 8 bases short, with 21 bases between. The CDR3 length is 16 residues. Germline V gene data show CDR1 as MNHNY and CDR2 as SVGAGI (reference sequence). CDR3 amino acids: CASSSPPGGQTDTIYF. Here the CDR3 DNA reads TGTGCCAGCAGTTCCCCCCCGGGCGGCCAGACAGACACCATATATTTT.

This chain uses TRBV7-8 with TRBJ1-2, with 7 bases matching TRBD1. V lost 5 bases, J lost 5 bases, and 8 bases stayed unmatched. CDR1 is SGHVS, CDR2 FQNEAQ, per germline. This CDR3 has 14 amino acids. CDR3 sequence: CASSPPGQAYGYTF. CDR3 nucleotide sequence: TGTGCCAGCAGCCCGCCCGGACAGGCTTATGGCTACACCTTC.

The V and J genes are TRBV29-1 and TRBJ2-5; D gene ambiguous. The CDR3 is made up of 17 amino acids. Deletions cut 5 bases from V and 0 bases from J, with 22 bases between. CDR1 and CDR2 from the germline V gene are SQVTM and ANQGSEA. The CDR3: CSVHGVGMIPYQETQYF. The CDR3 DNA reads as TGCAGCGTTCATGGTGTAGGGATGATCCCGTACCAAGAGACCCAGTACTTC.

The chain employs TRBV2 and TRBJ1-2; 7 bases match TRBD1. This CDR3 comprises 15 residues. Germline CDR1 and CDR2: SNHLY and FYNNEI. Unmatched junction bases numbered 7, after V lost 6 bases and J lost 0 bases. CDR3 in amino acids: CASRRQGLTNYGYTF. In nucleotides, the CDR3 is TGTGCCAGCAGGCGACAGGGACTCACTAACTATGGCTACACCTTC.

This clone was seen only a few times. The chain joins TRBV29-1 to TRBJ2-5; 7 nucleotides agree with TRBD1. The CDR3 runs 16 residues. CDR1 is SQVTM and CDR2 is ANQGSEA in the germline V gene. V was clipped by 4 bases and J by 2 bases; unmatched bases: 13. The CDR3 sequence: CSVALLILGQQETQYF. CDR3 nucleotide sequence: TGCAGCGTTGCCCTCCTCATACTGGGACAGCAAGAGACCCAGTACTTC.

The V and J genes are TRBV14 and TRBJ1-6, with D possibly being TRBD1 (5 bases). The CDR3 length is 14 residues. Trimming left V 1 base short and J 10 bases short, with 11 bases between. Germline assignment: CDR1 SGHDN and CDR2 FVKESK. In nucleotides, the CDR3 is TGTGCCAGCAGCCAAGGGCAGGGAATCTCACCCCTCCACTTT. Translation gives CASSQGQGISPLHF.

This clone was seen once. J is TRBJ1-5 and V is TRBV2; D not resolved. V dropped 6 bases and J dropped 1 base, with 4 bases sitting between them. Per the germline V gene, CDR1 is SNHLY and CDR2 is FYNNEI. The CDR3 runs to 12 residues. CDR3 protein: CASSPSNQPQHF. The CDR3 nucleotides read TGTGCCAGCAGCCCGAGCAATCAGCCCCAGCATTTT.

The V gene is TRBV6-6, the J gene TRBJ2-7; 10 bases match TRBD1. From germline, CDR1 is MNHNY and CDR2 SVGAGI (reference sequence). After removal of 6 bases from V and 3 bases from J, the junction contained 11 bases not matched to a gene. CDR3 length: 16 residues. CDR3 sequence reads: CASSYSGTGAFYEQYV. For the CDR3, the DNA is TGTGCCAGCAGCTATTCCGGGACAGGGGCGTTCTACGAGCAGTACGTC.

The chain employs TRBV28 and TRBJ1-1; no definite D call. The CDR3 sequence is 12 residues long. The germline CDR1 and CDR2 sequences are MDHEN and SYDVKM. The germline V and J ends were trimmed by 5 bases and 5 bases, with 9 bases remaining between them. This CDR3 is CASSLALTEAFF. The CDR3 DNA follows: TGTGCCAGCAGTCTTGCGCTGACTGAAGCTTTCTTT. The entire variable domain, with the rest obtained from reference TRBV28 and TRBJ1-1, is as follows: DVKVTQSSRYLVKRTGEKVFLECVQDMDHENMFWYRQDPGLGLRLIYFSYDVKMKEKGDIPEGYSVSREKKERFSLILESASTNQTSMYLCASSLALTEAFFGQGTRLTVV.

The chain joins TRBV7-2 to TRBJ2-1; D remains unclear. V lost 5 bases and J lost 8, with 10 bases in between. The germline V gene encodes CDR1 SGHTA and CDR2 FQGNSA. The CDR3 consists of 12 residues. CDR3 DNA sequence: TGTGCCAGCAGCGGATATCTAGATGAGCAGTTCTTC. It codes for CASSGYLDEQFF.